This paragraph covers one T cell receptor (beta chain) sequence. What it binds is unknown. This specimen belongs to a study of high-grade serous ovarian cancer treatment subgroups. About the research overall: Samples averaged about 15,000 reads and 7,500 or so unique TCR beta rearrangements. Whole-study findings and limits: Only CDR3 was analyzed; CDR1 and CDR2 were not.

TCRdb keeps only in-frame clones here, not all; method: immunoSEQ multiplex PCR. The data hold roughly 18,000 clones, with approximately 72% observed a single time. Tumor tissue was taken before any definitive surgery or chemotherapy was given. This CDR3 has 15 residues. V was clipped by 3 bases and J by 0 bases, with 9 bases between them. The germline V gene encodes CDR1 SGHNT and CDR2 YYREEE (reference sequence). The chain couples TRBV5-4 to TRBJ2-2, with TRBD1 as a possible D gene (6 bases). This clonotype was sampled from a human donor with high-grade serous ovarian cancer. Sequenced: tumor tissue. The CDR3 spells CASSSGQANTGELFF. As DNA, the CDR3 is TGTGCCAGCAGCTCGGGACAAGCGAACACCGGGGAGCTGTTTTTT.